This T cell receptor (beta chain) was recovered during a study of shared T cell receptors in the human thymus. Assay used: immunoSEQ multiplex PCR; TCRdb lists only in-frame clones, some missing. The profile shows more than 550,000 clones, over 75% of them singletons. The ends were cut back, 3 bases at V and 4 bases at J, with 12 bases in the middle. The CDR3 runs to 15 residues. CDR1 is MNHEY, CDR2 SMNVEV, per germline (reference sequence). This same sample was also taken into another study, of human thymus T cells. This second report adds: Thymic tissue was derived from resections collected during corrective heart surgery. In thymic and blood repertoires alike, V and J usage looked biased. Unrelated individuals had highly overlapping thymic repertoires, as reported in related research.

The sequence derives from a boy under two years old with a congenital heart defect. The chain has TRBV27 and TRBJ2-2, with D unclear. The material sequenced was thymocytes. CDR3 residues: CASSLSQEVTGELFF. In nucleotides, the CDR3 is TGTGCCAGCAGTTTGAGCCAGGAAGTCACCGGGGAGCTGTTTTTT.